This T cell receptor beta chain emerged from a study of blood T cells in healthy people across ages. Trimming took 1 base from V and 6 from J, leaving 6 bases between them. CDR3 length equals 12 residues. CDR1 and CDR2 (germline): SGHRS, YFSETQ. In this sample, this clonotype turned up many times. Peripheral blood, about 9.8 milliliters per donor, was collected. Researchers isolated at least 6 million PBMCs per sample. Total RNA, at least 5 micrograms per sample, was extracted from PBMCs. Combining a sample-barcoded 5' primer with a J-beta primer mix, a second PCR ran for roughly 6 to 12 cycles. TCRdb reprocessed the 5' RACE reads with MiXCR, giving one entry per CDR3 protein. The sample includes hundreds of thousands of distinct CDR3 sequences, about half of them seen just once.

Sequenced sample: blood. The chain uses TRBV5-1 and TRBJ2-3; D unresolved. The receptor was isolated from a man aged 80 or over in good health. CDR3 protein: CASSLTRDTQYF. The CDR3 DNA follows: TGCGCCAGCAGCTTGACTCGCGATACGCAGTATTTT.